This T cell receptor (beta chain) was identified during a study of Ad26.COV2.S vaccination and SARS-CoV-2 variants (TCRdb year 2021). Regarding the study in general: Vaccine-arm donors came from COV1001, a multicentre, randomized, double-blind, placebo-controlled phase I-IIa trial of Ad26.COV2.S in healthy adults. Ad26.COV2.S was given intramuscularly at 5x10^10 or 1x10^11 viral particles, as a single shot or as two shots 56 days apart. Sequencing of the TCRbeta repertoire served to evaluate the specificity and breadth of SARS-CoV-2-reactive T cell receptors following Ad26.COV2.S vaccination. The TCR-sequenced set comprised about 32 samples: 19 Ad26.COV2.S vaccine recipients, 5 placebo recipients and 8 SARS-CoV-2 convalescent individuals. Trial participants were randomized into five groups of five, in which low-dose or high-dose Ad26.COV2.S was given once or twice, or placebo was given on both occasions. Investigators remained blinded to trial group allocation during experiments and outcome assessment.

The research as a whole found: Comparable non-spike TCR breadth was observed between vaccine and placebo recipients, consistent with only spike being contained in the vaccine. Substantial breadth of spike-specific CD8+ and CD4+ T cell responses was reported after vaccination. According to the authors, total T cell responses may have been underestimated by the TCR breadth and depth analyses. The study was not powered to compare responses between vaccine doses or regimens. Ad26.COV2.S recipients had higher spike-specific TCR breadth than placebo recipients (P = 0.0014).

The immunoSEQ Assay was used to sequence TCRbeta CDR3 regions. After extraction, genomic DNA underwent amplification by bias-controlled multiplex PCR, followed by high-throughput sequencing. Per the authors' processing: Collapsing and filtering of sequences were performed to quantify the absolute abundance of each unique TCRbeta CDR3 region. T cell fraction was estimated by normalizing TCRbeta template counts to usable DNA, which was measured by amplifying reference genes present in all nucleated cells. Repertoire TCRs were annotated as SARS-CoV-2-specific by exact matching of V gene, CDR3 amino acid sequence and J gene to a known reactive TCR set. The reference SARS-CoV-2 TCR set came from MIRA and was filtered for enrichment in COVID-19-positive ImmuneCODE repertoires, removing public or cross-reactive TCRs. Drawing on the MIRA antigens, annotated TCRs were analysed further at the level of specific ORF or position within ORF. Depth was the summed frequency of annotated unique rearrangements, while breadth was defined as annotated unique rearrangements over total unique productive rearrangements. TCR breadth was compared between groups using two-sided Wilcoxon rank-sum tests. This is the immuneACCESS table as TCRdb keeps it, with only in-frame sequences that have V and J called. A part of the clones is gone; compared with another copy, unresolved V genes explain less than half, and the rest is unexplained. V and J calls and clone size come straight from that table; D and trimming were deduced from the DNA. This sample comprises a few hundred thousand clones, about nine tenths of them detected only once. Roughly 3.2% of the sample is held by the ten biggest clonotypes.

Of note for this clone: Which antigen it targets is not known. There are no base qualities to consult, and no much larger clone falls within one base.

Per the germline V gene (reference sequence), LGHDT is the CDR1 and YNNKEL is the CDR2. Taken from cysteine to phenylalanine, the CDR3 has 20 residues. The read is trimmed to its CDR3 DNA, 60 bases read in frame from base 1. Relative to germline, V is 3 bases shorter and J is 8 bases shorter, with 31 bases between their ends. What this sample's treatment or condition label stands for: 15 to 20 received Ad26.COV2.S at low or high dose, single or two shots; five or six received placebo; per-sample allocation not given. For vaccine and placebo recipients, repertoires were sequenced using samples collected on day 63 after the first injection. Cohort 1b enrolled roughly 25 adults aged 18-55 years at a single site in Boston, USA, between 29 July and 7 August 2020. Ad26.COV2.S consisted of a replication-incompetent adenovirus type 26 vector by which a prefusion-stabilized SARS-CoV-2 spike protein from the original Wuhan strain was expressed.

The sequence derives from a person aged 18-60 years who received the Ad26.COV2.S COVID-19 vaccine or a placebo. The sample in question was peripheral blood, obtained in a trial of Ad26.COV2.S vaccine versus placebo. The V and J segments used are TRBV3-1 (or the pseudogene TRBV3-2) and TRBJ2-2, and TRBD1 may be the D gene, going by 6 matching bases. The DNA sequence reads TGTGCCAGCAGCCACAATCACAGGGCTAAACGAAGTACACCGGGAGGGGAGCTGTTTTTT. Its protein reads: CASSHNHRAKRSTPGGELFF.